The present TCR beta chain was sequenced within a study of sequential checkpoint blockade in melanoma. Across the study: After both sequences, patients received maintenance nivolumab. Twenty-two patients had matched tumor biopsies before treatment and at week 13 after nivolumab or ipilimumab alone. Whole-study findings and limits: PD-L1 staining and CD8+ counts, not mutational load, tracked tumor T-cell clonality.

As regards this clone: What it binds is not known.

Treatment specified: randomized to nivolumab then ipilimumab (arm A) or the reverse (arm B). Using immunoSEQ multiplex PCR, the repertoire was profiled, and TCRdb retains in-frame clones only, with some absent. This sample has about 12,000 clones; roughly 24% occur once, and the top ten carry around 20%. This CDR3 has 11 residues. Trimming left V 7 bases short and J 8 bases short, with 11 bases between. The sample here was tumor tissue (inferred from file names), taken from a patient given nivolumab and ipilimumab in sequence. The sequence derives from a human donor with melanoma. The rearrangement uses TRBV6-7 and TRBJ1-1; no reliable D call. TRBV6-7 is annotated as an ORF whose role is uncertain. The CDR3 bases are TGTGCCAGCAAGGGCTCCAGGGAAGCTTTCTTT. Translation gives CASKGSREAFF.